Sequencing of this T cell receptor beta chain was carried out in a study of control samples from healthy donors and cancer patients. Only in-frame clones appear in the TCRdb table, and some are missing; sequencing was by immunoSEQ multiplex PCR. The table shows approximately 170,000 clones, with around 90% occurring only once. CDR1 is LGHNT, CDR2 FRNRAP, per germline. CDR3 length: 19 residues. The trim removed 4 bases at V and 9 bases at J, leaving 20 bases unmatched. This sequence was found in a woman between 25 and 40 years old in good health. The gene calls are TRBV12-5 and TRBJ2-1; TRBD2 agrees at 11 bases. What was sequenced was blood. CDR3: CASGSPSGTSGGKPGEQFF. DNA for the CDR3: TGTGCTAGTGGTTCACCCTCAGGAACTAGCGGGGGTAAACCGGGTGAGCAGTTCTTC.